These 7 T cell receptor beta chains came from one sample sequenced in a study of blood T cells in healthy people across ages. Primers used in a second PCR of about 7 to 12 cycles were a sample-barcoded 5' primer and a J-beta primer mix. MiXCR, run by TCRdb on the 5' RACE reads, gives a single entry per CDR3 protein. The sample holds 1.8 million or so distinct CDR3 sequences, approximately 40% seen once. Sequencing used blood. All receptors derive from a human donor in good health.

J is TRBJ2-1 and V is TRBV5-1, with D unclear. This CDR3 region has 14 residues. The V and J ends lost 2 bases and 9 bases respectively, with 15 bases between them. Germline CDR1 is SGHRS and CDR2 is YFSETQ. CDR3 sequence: CASSFRPSVSEQFF. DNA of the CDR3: TGCGCCAGCAGCTTTCGGCCCTCAGTGAGTGAGCAGTTCTTC.

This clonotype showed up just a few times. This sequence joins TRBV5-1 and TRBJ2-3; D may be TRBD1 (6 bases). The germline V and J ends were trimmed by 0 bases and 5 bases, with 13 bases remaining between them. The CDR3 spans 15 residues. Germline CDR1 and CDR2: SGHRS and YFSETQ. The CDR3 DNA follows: TGCGCCAGCAGCTTGGAGGGACACACACGAGATACGCAGTATTTT. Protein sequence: CASSLEGHTRDTQYF.

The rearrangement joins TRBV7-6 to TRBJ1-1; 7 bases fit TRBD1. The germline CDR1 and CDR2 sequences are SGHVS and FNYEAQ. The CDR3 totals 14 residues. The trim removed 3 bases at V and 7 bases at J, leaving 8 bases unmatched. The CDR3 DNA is TGTGCCAGCAGCTTCCTCAGACAGGGAAGTGAAGCTTTCTTT. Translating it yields CASSFLRQGSEAFF.

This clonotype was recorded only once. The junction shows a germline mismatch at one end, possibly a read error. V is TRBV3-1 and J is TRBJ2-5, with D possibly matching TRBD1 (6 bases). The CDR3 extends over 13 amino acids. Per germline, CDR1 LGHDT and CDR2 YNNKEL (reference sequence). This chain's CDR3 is CVSSYRQAETQYF. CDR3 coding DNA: TGTGTCAGCAGCTACAGACAGGCTGAGACCCAGTACTTC.

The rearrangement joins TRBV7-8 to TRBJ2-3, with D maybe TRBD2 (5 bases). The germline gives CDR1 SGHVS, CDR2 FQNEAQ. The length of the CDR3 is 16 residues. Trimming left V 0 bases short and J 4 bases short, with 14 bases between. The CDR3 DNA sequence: TGTGCCAGCAGCTTAGCGGGAGACCCTGTCGCAGATACGCAGTATTTT. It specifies CASSLAGDPVADTQYF. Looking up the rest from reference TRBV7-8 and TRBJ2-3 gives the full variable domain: GAGVSQSPRYKVAKRGQDVALRCDPISGHVSLFWYQQALGQGPEFLTYFQNEAQLDKSGLPSDRFFAERPEGSVSTLKIQRTQQEDSAVYLCASSLAGDPVADTQYFGPGTRLTVL.

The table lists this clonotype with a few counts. The CDR3 loop is CAISVDSYGYTF. CDR3 nucleotides: TGTGCCATCAGTGTGGACAGCTATGGCTACACCTTC. The chain joins TRBV10-3 to TRBJ1-2, with D possibly TRBD1 on 6 matching bases. The CDR3 runs 12 residues. Trimming pared 4 bases from V and 4 bases from J, leaving 7 bases between. CDR1 ENHRY and CDR2 SYGVKD come from the germline V gene.

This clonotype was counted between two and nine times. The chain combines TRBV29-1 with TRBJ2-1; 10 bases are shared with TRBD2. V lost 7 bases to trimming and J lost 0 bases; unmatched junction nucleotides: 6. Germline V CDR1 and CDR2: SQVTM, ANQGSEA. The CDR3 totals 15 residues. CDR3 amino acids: CSALAGATSYNEQFF. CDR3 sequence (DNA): TGCAGCGCTCTAGCGGGGGCCACCTCCTACAATGAGCAGTTCTTC.